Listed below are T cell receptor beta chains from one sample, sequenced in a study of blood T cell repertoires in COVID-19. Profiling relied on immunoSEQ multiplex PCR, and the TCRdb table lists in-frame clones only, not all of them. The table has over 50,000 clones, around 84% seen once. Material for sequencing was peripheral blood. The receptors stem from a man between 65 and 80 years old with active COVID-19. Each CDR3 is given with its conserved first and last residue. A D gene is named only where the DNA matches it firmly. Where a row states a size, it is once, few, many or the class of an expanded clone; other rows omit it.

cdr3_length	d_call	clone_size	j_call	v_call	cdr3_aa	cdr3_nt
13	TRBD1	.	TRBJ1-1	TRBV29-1	CSVRQGAGTEAFF	TGCAGCGTGCGGCAGGGGGCGGGCACTGAAGCTTTCTTT
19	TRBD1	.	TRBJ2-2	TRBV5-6	CASSRNRDRGRGGTGELFF	TGTGCCAGCAGCCGGAACCGGGACAGGGGGCGCGGGGGCACCGGGGAGCTGTTTTTT
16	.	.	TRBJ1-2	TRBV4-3	CASSQDSSGTFLLYTF	TGCGCCAGCAGCCAAGACTCCTCCGGGACATTTCTGTTGTACACCTTC
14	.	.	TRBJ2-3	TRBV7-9	CASSRTHPTDTQYF	TGTGCCAGCAGCAGAACACACCCCACAGATACGCAGTATTTT
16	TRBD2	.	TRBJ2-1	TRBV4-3	CASSQVASGPYNEQFF	TGCGCCAGCAGCCAAGTGGCTAGCGGGCCCTACAATGAGCAGTTCTTC
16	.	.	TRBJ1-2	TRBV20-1	CSASAVAVSEGYGYTF	TGCAGTGCTAGTGCGGTGGCGGTTTCCGAAGGCTATGGCTACACCTTC
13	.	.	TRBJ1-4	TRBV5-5	CASSLARFEKLFF	TGTGCCAGCAGCTTGGCTCGGTTTGAAAAACTGTTTTTT
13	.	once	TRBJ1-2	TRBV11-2	CASSFGEGYGYTF	TGTGCCAGCAGCTTCGGGGAGGGCTATGGCTACACCTTC
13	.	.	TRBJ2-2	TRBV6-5	CASSRKATGELFF	TGTGCCAGCAGCCGAAAAGCCACCGGGGAGCTGTTTTTT
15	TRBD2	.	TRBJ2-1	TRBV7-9	CASSFRTSGHNEQFF	TGTGCCAGCAGCTTTAGGACTAGCGGCCACAATGAGCAGTTCTTC
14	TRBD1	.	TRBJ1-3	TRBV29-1	CSAGTGTSGNTIYF	TGCAGTGCCGGGACAGGGACTTCCGGAAACACCATATATTTT